Below, one T cell receptor (beta chain) is given with its context. The antigen remains undetermined. The sample is drawn from a study of T cell repertoires in cytomegalovirus infection. For the study at large: Shared public TCR beta signatures pointed to both CMV infection and a matching HLA type. Points from the study as a whole: The study identified carriers of CMV plus the relevant HLA from cumulative public TCR beta family frequency. Clonotypes of TCR beta that were HLA-C-restricted and CMV-specific dominated the ex vivo response.

TCRdb recomputed calls from the reads with MiXCR, one row per CDR3 protein. The sample lists 300,000 to 450,000 distinct CDR3 sequences, less than 20% occurring once. V lost 0 bases and J lost 2, with 10 bases in between. This CDR3 is built from 15 residues. Germline V gene sequence: CDR1 ENHRY, CDR2 SYGVKD. J is TRBJ2-5 and V is TRBV10-3; D remains ambiguous. The material sequenced was PBMCs. This clonotype was obtained from a human donor in good health (CMV status not recorded). Some clones in this sample may be carry-over from other donors' samples. The CDR3 here is CAISESSRQQETQYF. CDR3 bases: TGTGCCATCAGTGAGTCGAGTCGGCAGCAAGAGACCCAGTACTTC.